These 22 T cell receptor beta chains were all obtained from the same sample, sequenced in a study of beta chain features in type 1 diabetes. Study-wide findings and caveats: In all four CD4+ subsets, TCRB CDR3 length was significantly, moderately reduced in type 1 diabetes.

For these receptors, no antigen is known. The study reverse transcribed the entire isolated RNA, so it sequenced expressed TCRB transcripts. The repertoire was sequenced with immunoSEQ multiplex PCR; TCRdb's copy has only in-frame clones and lacks some. In the table there are around 97,000 clones, under 30% of which are singletons. The sequencing input was central memory CD4+ T cells from blood. Receptors originate from a woman aged 18 to 35 with type 1 diabetes.

This clone occurred a few times. Here the CDR3 reads CASRPGPRPSDEQYF. The CDR3 nucleotides are TGTGCCAGTAGACCAGGTCCCAGACCTTCGGACGAGCAGTACTTC. The V and J genes are TRBV19 and TRBJ2-7; D remains unclear. The V end was cut by 6 bases, the J end by 5 bases, with 20 bases between. CDR1 and CDR2 (germline): LNHDA, SQIVND (reference sequence). This CDR3 has 15 amino acids.

At least ten counts were recorded for this clone. The chain employs TRBV4-2 and TRBJ2-4, with TRBD2 as a possible D gene (5 bases). Germline CDR1 is LGHNA and CDR2 is YNFKEQ. V lost 0 bases and J lost 7, with 13 bases in between. The CDR3 is 15 amino acids. The CDR3 DNA reads TGTGCCAGCAGCCAAGAAGGAGGCCTAGGGAACATTCAGTACTTC. Amino acid sequence: CASSQEGGLGNIQYF.

This clone was recorded a few times. V and J are TRBV2 and TRBJ1-2, with D maybe TRBD1 (6 bases). Looked up from germline, CDR1 is SNHLY and CDR2 is FYNNEI. This CDR3 has 13 residues. V lost 5 bases and J lost 4, with 11 bases in between. This CDR3 reads CASSFTGTYGYTF. The CDR3 DNA reads TGTGCCAGCAGTTTTACAGGGACCTATGGCTACACCTTC.

This chain links TRBV4-2 with TRBJ1-1; 12 nucleotides match TRBD1. J was trimmed by 5 bases and V by 1 base; bases with no gene match: 11. Germline loops: CDR1 LGHNA, CDR2 YNFKEQ. The CDR3 loop spans 18 amino acids. The CDR3 loop is CASSQGPGQGATGTEAFF. DNA of the CDR3: TGTGCCAGCAGCCAAGGACCGGGACAGGGGGCGACGGGTACTGAAGCTTTCTTT.

In this sample, this clone turned up once. The chain uses TRBV12-5 and TRBJ2-1, with 10 bases aligning to TRBD2. Trimming removed 6 bases from V and 3 bases from J; junction bases left unmatched: 14. Germline loops: CDR1 LGHNT, CDR2 FRNRAP. CDR3 size: 18 residues. DNA of the CDR3: TGTGCTAGTGGACAAGGGGGAGCGGGAGGGGCGTTCTACAATGAGCAGTTCTTC. It yields the protein CASGQGGAGGAFYNEQFF. The variable domain in full, with the rest retrieved from reference TRBV12-5 and TRBJ2-1, is DARVTQTPRHKVTEMGQEVTMRCQPILGHNTVFWYRQTMMQGLELLAYFRNRAPLDDSGMPKDRFSAEMPDATLATLKIQPSEPRDSAVYFCASGQGGAGGAFYNEQFFGPGTRLTVL.

The chain is built from TRBV27 and TRBJ1-5, with D possibly matching TRBD1 (5 bases). V was clipped by 6 bases and J by 3 bases, with 15 bases between them. CDR1 and CDR2 from the germline V gene are MNHEY and SMNVEV (reference sequence). CDR3 length: 15 residues. The CDR3 loop reads CASSPGPFINQPQHF. For the CDR3, the DNA is TGTGCCAGCAGCCCAGGGCCCTTCATCAATCAGCCCCAGCATTTT.

This clone was recorded a few times. V is TRBV4-2 and J is TRBJ2-4; D remains unclear. From germline, CDR1 is LGHNA and CDR2 YNFKEQ. V lost 4 bases and J lost 1, with 17 bases in between. The CDR3 has 17 residues. The CDR3 DNA sequence: TGTGCCAGCAGCCCCGAAAGTGGAATGAGGGCCAAAAACATTCAGTACTTC. It encodes CASSPESGMRAKNIQYF.

This rearrangement joins TRBV2 to TRBJ1-5, with a tentative D call TRBD1 (5 bases). The CDR3 is 15 residues long. CDR1 is SNHLY, CDR2 FYNNEI, per germline. V dropped 6 bases and J dropped 0 bases, with 12 bases sitting between them. CDR3 protein: CASRARQNSNQPQHF. As DNA, the CDR3 is TGTGCCAGCAGGGCCCGACAGAATAGCAATCAGCCCCAGCATTTT.

V is TRBV29-1 and J is TRBJ2-1; 14 nucleotides align to TRBD2. The CDR3 is 23 amino acids. Looked up from germline, CDR1 is SQVTM and CDR2 is ANQGSEA. V lost 3 bases to trimming and J lost 9 bases; unmatched junction nucleotides: 31. The CDR3 protein is CSVERTPGKFFVGGTSGSGEQFF. CDR3 in DNA: TGCAGCGTTGAGCGGACGCCGGGAAAGTTTTTCGTCGGCGGGACTAGCGGGAGTGGTGAGCAGTTCTTC.

The chain carries TRBV29-1 and TRBJ1-1, with D hard to call. The CDR3 has 12 amino acids. Trimming removed 4 bases from V and 5 bases from J, with 11 bases in between. The germline V gene encodes CDR1 SQVTM and CDR2 ANQGSEA. The CDR3 DNA reads TGCAGCGTTGGGAGTTTGTGGACTGAAGCTTTCTTT. Translation: CSVGSLWTEAFF. The full variable domain, completed using reference TRBV29-1 and TRBJ1-1, is SAVISQKPSRDICQRGTSLTIQCQVDSQVTMMFWYRQQPGQSLTLIATANQGSEATYESGFVIDKFPISRPNLTFSTLTVSNMSPEDSSIYLCSVGSLWTEAFFGQGTRLTVV.

This clone was detected only a few times. The chain uses TRBV7-2 and TRBJ2-4; D ambiguous. This CDR3 is built from 12 residues. Per the germline V gene, CDR1 is SGHTA and CDR2 is FQGNSA. Trimming removed 5 bases from V and 8 bases from J, with 10 bases in between. CDR3 sequence (DNA): TGTGCCAGCAGCCCCTTTGAGGACATTCAGTACTTC. As protein: CASSPFEDIQYF.

This chain links TRBV28 with TRBJ1-5; 9 bases map to TRBD1. The ends lost 4 bases at V and 5 bases at J; junction bases unmatched: 3. Germline lookup yields CDR1 MDHEN and CDR2 SYDVKM. This CDR3 contains 14 residues. CDR3 amino acids: CASSSGQGYQPQHF. DNA for the CDR3: TGTGCCAGCAGTTCGGGACAGGGCTATCAGCCCCAGCATTTT. Filled out from reference TRBV28 and TRBJ1-5, the complete variable domain reads DVKVTQSSRYLVKRTGEKVFLECVQDMDHENMFWYRQDPGLGLRLIYFSYDVKMKEKGDIPEGYSVSREKKERFSLILESASTNQTSMYLCASSSGQGYQPQHFGDGTRLSIL.

In this sample, this clone turned up a few times. This chain joins TRBV27 and TRBJ2-3; D is uncertain. The CDR3 has 14 amino acids. V lost 4 bases and J lost 3, with 11 bases in between. Germline CDR1 and CDR2: MNHEY and SMNVEV (reference sequence). This CDR3 reads CASSSTLTTDTQYF. The CDR3 coding sequence is TGTGCCAGCAGTTCGACTCTTACAACAGATACGCAGTATTTT.

The chain couples TRBV5-6 to TRBJ2-5; TRBD2 might be the D (5 bases). Trimming took off 1 base at V and 9 bases at J, with 16 bases between the two ends. Germline V gene lookup returns CDR1 SGHDT and CDR2 YYEEEE. This CDR3 comprises 14 residues. The CDR3 loop reads CASSLPGSGVPQYF. In DNA form, the CDR3 reads TGTGCCAGCAGCTTGCCAGGAAGCGGCGTCCCCCAGTACTTC.

This clone came up a few times. The chain carries TRBV18 and TRBJ2-2; unclear D gene. This CDR3 spans 15 amino acids. With 0 bases removed from V and 4 bases from J, the gap between germline ends came to 9 bases. Germline V gene sequence: CDR1 KGHSH, CDR2 LQKENI. CDR3 in amino acids: CASSPPEQLTGELFF. CDR3 bases: TGTGCCAGCTCACCACCGGAACAGCTCACCGGGGAGCTGTTTTTT. Supplemented by reference TRBV18 and TRBJ2-2, the full variable domain reads NAGVMQNPRHLVRRRGQEARLRCSPMKGHSHVYWYRQLPEEGLKFMVYLQKENIIDESGMPKERFSAEFPKEGPSILRIQQVVRGDSAAYFCASSPPEQLTGELFFGEGSRLTVL.

This clone was counted between two and nine times. This chain joins TRBV6-6 and TRBJ2-5, with D perhaps matching TRBD1 (6 bases). The CDR3 contains 14 residues. V was shortened by 9 bases and J by 5 bases, with 19 bases between the two germline ends. Germline V CDR1 and CDR2: MNHNY, SVGAGI (reference sequence). The CDR3 DNA is TGTGCCAGTCTTGGGGACACCGGTAGTGAGACCCAGTACTTC. Amino acids: CASLGDTGSETQYF.

This clone came up a few times. This chain joins TRBV28 and TRBJ1-1; no clear D. Trimming took off 5 bases at V and 2 bases at J, with 3 bases between the two ends. The CDR3 consists of 11 residues. Per the germline V gene, CDR1 is MDHEN and CDR2 is SYDVKM. CDR3 in DNA: TGTGCCAGCAGTACAAACACTGAAGCTTTCTTT. Its translation: CASSTNTEAFF.

Only a few counts were recorded for this clone. The V and J genes are TRBV30 and TRBJ1-1; 7 nucleotides align to TRBD1. V gave up 1 base and J gave up 1 base; unmatched junction bases: 0. The CDR3 is made up of 13 amino acids. CDR1 is GTSNPN, CDR2 SVGIG, per germline (reference sequence). The CDR3 bases are TGTGCCTGGAGTGCAGGGGGGAACACTGAAGCTTTCTTT. This gives the protein CAWSAGGNTEAFF.

The chain recombines TRBV30 with TRBJ1-4, with a possible D match to TRBD1 (5 bases). V was trimmed by 0 bases and J by 6 bases, leaving 17 bases between them. The CDR3 is 16 residues long. In germline, CDR1 is GTSNPN, CDR2 SVGIG (reference sequence). CDR3 nucleotides: TGTGCCTGGAGTGTACTCCCCCGTGCGGGGGATGAAAAACTGTTTTTT. It codes for CAWSVLPRAGDEKLFF.

The V call is TRBV7-3, the J call TRBJ1-3, with D unclear. This CDR3 is built from 14 residues. V was cut by 5 bases and J by 8 bases, with 16 bases left in between. CDR1 and CDR2 (germline): SGHTA, FQGTGA. CDR3 DNA sequence: TGTGCCAGCAGCCCCGGTGCGGGAACCGACACCATATATTTT. Protein: CASSPGAGTDTIYF.

This clone has more than one count but fewer than ten. The gene calls are TRBV29-1 and TRBJ1-4; 9 bases are a match to TRBD1. Trimming removed 4 bases from V and 5 bases from J; junction bases left unmatched: 5. CDR1 and CDR2 from the germline V gene are SQVTM and ANQGSEA. This CDR3 has 14 residues. CDR3 region: CSVGNRGQNEKLFF. CDR3 DNA sequence: TGCAGCGTTGGAAACAGGGGGCAGAATGAAAAACTGTTTTTT.

The sample holds a few counts of this clone. V and J are TRBV2 and TRBJ2-3, with D possibly matching TRBD1 (5 bases). V shed 6 bases and J shed 5 bases, with 15 bases lying between them. Germline assignment: CDR1 SNHLY and CDR2 FYNNEI. The CDR3 has 14 residues. The CDR3 nucleotides read TGTGCCAGCAGGAATTCCAGGGCGGAAGATACGCAGTATTTT. Translated, it gives CASRNSRAEDTQYF.